Listed here is a single TCR beta chain. The data are from a study of T-cell reconstitution after alpha-beta-depleted transplantation in children. Library preparation (for TCRbeta) was performed with unique molecular identifiers. One entry per CDR3 protein, called by TCRdb with MiXCR from the PCR reads. The sample records 300,000 to 400,000 distinct CDR3 sequences, about 14% being singletons. This CDR3 spans 13 amino acids. The germline V and J ends were trimmed by 1 base and 3 bases, with 6 bases remaining between them. Germline V gene lookup returns CDR1 LGHDT and CDR2 YNNKEL (reference sequence). This TCR derives from a human donor who donated a stem cell graft to a child with Fanconi anemia. V usage is TRBV3-1 and J usage is TRBJ1-2, with D hard to call. Sequencing was performed on PBMCs, taken from the stem cell graft. Written as DNA, the CDR3 is TGTGCCAGCAGCCAAGTAACGGACTATGGCTACACCTTC. It translates to CASSQVTDYGYTF. The full variable domain, its missing parts supplied by reference TRBV3-1 and TRBJ1-2, is DTAVSQTPKYLVTQMGNDKSIKCEQNLGHDTMYWYKQDSKKFLKIMFSYNNKELIINETVPNRFSPKSPDKAHLNLHINSLELGDSAVYFCASSQVTDYGYTFGSGTRLTVV.